The following is a T cell receptor beta chain sequence with its context. What it binds is not known. Sequencing used immunoSEQ multiplex PCR; TCRdb keeps in-frame clones, though not all of them. In the table there are roughly 500,000 clones, around 96% of which are singletons. The data stem from a study of shared clonotypes between healthy human individuals. Study conclusions and caveats: Sharing across a few donors was seen in approximately 5.2% of naive CD4 clonotypes.

Germline trimming cut 6 bases from V and 4 bases from J; bases unmatched to any gene: 5. The CDR3 is 14 residues long. Per germline, CDR1 MDHEN and CDR2 SYDVKM. This clonotype was sampled from a young woman in good health. What was sequenced was naive CD4+ T cells sorted from blood. Regarding subset: CD45RA+ positively selected. This chain uses TRBV28 with TRBJ2-7, with 11 positions matching TRBD2. CDR3 coding DNA: TGTGCCAGCAGGCGAACTAGCGGGAGTTACGAGCAGTACTTC. Protein sequence: CASRRTSGSYEQYF.